This entry lists 3 T cell receptor beta chains sequenced from one sample in a study of cytomegalovirus exposure and HLA in healthy donors. The PCR ran on 60 Vbeta and 13 Jbeta primers. Clones were read by immunoSEQ multiplex PCR, and TCRdb kept only the in-frame ones, dropping some. The sample lists under 150,000 clones; 67% were seen once. The sequenced sample was PBMCs. All receptors derive from a man between 18 and 29 years old in good health and CMV-seropositive.

This sequence joins TRBV25-1 and TRBJ1-3; D gene unclear. V lost 5 bases and J 4 bases, leaving 9 bases between the germline ends. This CDR3 spans 13 amino acids. The V gene's germline CDR1 is MGHDK and CDR2 SYGVNS. The CDR3 DNA reads as TGTGCCAGCAGTCATCGAACAGGAAACACCATATATTTT. This translates into CASSHRTGNTIYF.

The chain recombines TRBV11-3 with TRBJ2-6; TRBD1 agrees at 10 bases. CDR1 is SGHNT and CDR2 is YENEEA in the germline V gene. This CDR3 has 16 amino acids. Trimming at V came to 6 bases and at J to 2 bases, leaving 4 bases not matched to a gene. CDR3 protein: CASRDRGRPGANVLTF. Written as DNA, the CDR3 is TGTGCCAGCAGGGACAGGGGGAGGCCTGGGGCCAACGTCCTGACTTTC.

The rearrangement joins TRBV7-9 to TRBJ2-5; tentative D call: TRBD1 (6 bases). Trimming removed 1 base from V and 5 bases from J, with 17 bases in between. Per germline, CDR1 SEHNR and CDR2 FQNEAQ (reference sequence). This CDR3 is 16 amino acids long. DNA of the CDR3: TGTGCCAGCAGCTTAGGGTTTCGGACAGCCAAGGAGACCCAGTACTTC. It is translated as CASSLGFRTAKETQYF.